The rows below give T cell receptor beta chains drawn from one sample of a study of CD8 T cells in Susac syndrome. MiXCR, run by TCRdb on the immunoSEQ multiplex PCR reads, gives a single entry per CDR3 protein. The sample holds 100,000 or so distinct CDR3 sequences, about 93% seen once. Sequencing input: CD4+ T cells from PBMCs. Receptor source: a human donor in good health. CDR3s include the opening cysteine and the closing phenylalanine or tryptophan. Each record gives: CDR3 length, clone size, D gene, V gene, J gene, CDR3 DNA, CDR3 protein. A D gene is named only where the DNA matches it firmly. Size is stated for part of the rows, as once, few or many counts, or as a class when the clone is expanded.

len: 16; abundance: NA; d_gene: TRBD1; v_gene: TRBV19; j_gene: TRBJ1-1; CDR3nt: TGTGCCAGTAGTGGGCTACTTCTGGACAGGGGAGGTGAAGCTTTCTTT; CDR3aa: CASSGLLLDRGGEAFF
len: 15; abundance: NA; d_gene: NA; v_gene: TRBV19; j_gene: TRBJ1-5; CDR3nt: TGTGCCAGTAGTATCGGGAGGCCTAGCAATCAGCCCCAGCATTTT; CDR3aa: CASSIGRPSNQPQHF
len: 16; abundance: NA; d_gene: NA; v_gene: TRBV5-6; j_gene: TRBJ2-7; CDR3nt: TGTGCCAGCAGTGGACAACAGGCTATTACGTTCTACGAGCAGTACTTC; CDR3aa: CASSGQQAITFYEQYF
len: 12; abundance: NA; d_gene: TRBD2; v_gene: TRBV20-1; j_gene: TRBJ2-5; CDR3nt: TGCAGCGCGGGGGGCCTCCAAGAGACCCAGTACTTC; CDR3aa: CSAGGLQETQYF
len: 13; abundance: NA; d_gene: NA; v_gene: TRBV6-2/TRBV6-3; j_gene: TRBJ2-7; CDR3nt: TGTGCCAGCAGTTACCCCAGCGGGTACGAGCAGTACTTC; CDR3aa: CASSYPSGYEQYF
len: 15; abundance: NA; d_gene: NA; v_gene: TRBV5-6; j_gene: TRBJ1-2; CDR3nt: TGTGCCAGCAGCCCAACGGGGTCGGTGGTCTATGGCTACACCTTC; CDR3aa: CASSPTGSVVYGYTF
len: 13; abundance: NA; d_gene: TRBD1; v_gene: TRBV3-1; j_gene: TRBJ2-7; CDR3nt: TGTGCCACCCAGGGACAGGGTGGAAACGAGCAGTACTTC; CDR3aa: CATQGQGGNEQYF
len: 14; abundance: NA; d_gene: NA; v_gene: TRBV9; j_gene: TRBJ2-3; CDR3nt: TGTGCCAGCAGCGTATTATCCACCACAGATACGCAGTATTTT; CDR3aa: CASSVLSTTDTQYF
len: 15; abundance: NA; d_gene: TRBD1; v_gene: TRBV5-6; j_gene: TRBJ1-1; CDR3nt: TGTGCCAGCAGCTTCGACAGGGCCATGAACACTGAAGTTTTCTTT; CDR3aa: CASSFDRAMNTEVFF
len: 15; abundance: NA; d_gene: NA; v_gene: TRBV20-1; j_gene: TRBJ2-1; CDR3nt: TGCAGTGCTAGAGTACTAGGCCGCCATGAAAATGAGCAGTTCTTC; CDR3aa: CSARVLGRHENEQFF
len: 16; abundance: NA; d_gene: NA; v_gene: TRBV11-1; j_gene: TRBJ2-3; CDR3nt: TGTGCCAGCAGCTTAGGAACGGCTGTGAGCACAGATACGCAGTATTTT; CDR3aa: CASSLGTAVSTDTQYF
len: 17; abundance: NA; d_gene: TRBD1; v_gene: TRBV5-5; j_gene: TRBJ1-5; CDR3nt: TGTGCCAGCAGCTCGAGCCCGGACAGGGCGAGCAATCAGCCCCAGCATTTT; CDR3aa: CASSSSPDRASNQPQHF
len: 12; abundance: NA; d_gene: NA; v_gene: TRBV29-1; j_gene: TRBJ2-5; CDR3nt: TGCAGCGGGGGGGCGTCGGGAGAGACCCAGTACTTC; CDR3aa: CSGGASGETQYF
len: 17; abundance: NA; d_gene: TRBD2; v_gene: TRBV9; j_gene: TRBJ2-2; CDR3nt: TGTGCCAGCAGCGTACCTAGCGGGGGGGCCGGAACCGGGGAGCTGTTTTTT; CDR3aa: CASSVPSGGAGTGELFF
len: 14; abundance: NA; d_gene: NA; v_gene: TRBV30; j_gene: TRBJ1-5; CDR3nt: TGTGCCTGGAGTACCGTCGGCGGATATCAGCCCCAGCATTTT; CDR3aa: CAWSTVGGYQPQHF
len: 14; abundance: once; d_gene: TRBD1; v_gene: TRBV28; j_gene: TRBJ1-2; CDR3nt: TGTGCCAGCAGTTCCCCTACAGGGGGCCATGGCTACACCTTC; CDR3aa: CASSSPTGGHGYTF
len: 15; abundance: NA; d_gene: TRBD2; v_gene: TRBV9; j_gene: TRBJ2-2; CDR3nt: TGTGCCAGCAGCCGGACTAGCGTCGACACCGGGGAGCTGTTTTTT; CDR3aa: CASSRTSVDTGELFF
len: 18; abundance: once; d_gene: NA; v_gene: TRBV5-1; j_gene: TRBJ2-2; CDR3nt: TGCGCCAGCAGCTGGGGACTGTGGGGACAGATGAACACCGGGGAGCTGTTTTTT; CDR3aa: CASSWGLWGQMNTGELFF
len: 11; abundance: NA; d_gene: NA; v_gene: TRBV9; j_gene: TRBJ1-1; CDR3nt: TGTGCCAGCGGAGTCGGCACTGAAGCTTTCTTT; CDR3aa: CASGVGTEAFF
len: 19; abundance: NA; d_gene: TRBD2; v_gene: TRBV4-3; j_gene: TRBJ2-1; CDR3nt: TGCGCCAGCAGCCAAGGCGACGGACTAGCGGGATCCTCCTACAATGAGCAGTTCTTC; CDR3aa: CASSQGDGLAGSSYNEQFF
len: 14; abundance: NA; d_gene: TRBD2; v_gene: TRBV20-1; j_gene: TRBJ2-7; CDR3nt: TGCAGTGCTTACCCTAGCGGGAGGTCCTACGAGCAGTACTTC; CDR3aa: CSAYPSGRSYEQYF
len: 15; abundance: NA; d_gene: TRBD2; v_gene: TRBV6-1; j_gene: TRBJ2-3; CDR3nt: TGTGCCAGCAGCAACCCGGGGGGAAGCACAGATACGCAGTATTTT; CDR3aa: CASSNPGGSTDTQYF
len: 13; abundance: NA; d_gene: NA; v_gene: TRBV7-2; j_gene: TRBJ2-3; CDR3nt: TGTGCCAGCAGTCCAGGGGGCACAGATACGCAGTATTTT; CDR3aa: CASSPGGTDTQYF
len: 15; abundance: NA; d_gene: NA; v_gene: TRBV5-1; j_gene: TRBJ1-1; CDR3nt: TGCGCCAGCAGCTTGGGTGCGGGTATGAACACTGAAGCTTTCTTT; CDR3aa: CASSLGAGMNTEAFF
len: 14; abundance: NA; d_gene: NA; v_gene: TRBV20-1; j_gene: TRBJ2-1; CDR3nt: TGCAGTGCCGAAGGGGAAGAGGCCTACAATGAGCAGTTCTTC; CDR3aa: CSAEGEEAYNEQFF
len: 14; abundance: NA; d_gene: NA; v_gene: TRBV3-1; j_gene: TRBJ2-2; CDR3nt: TGTGCCAGCAGAAAAAGCGGGAACACCGGGGAGCTGTTTTTT; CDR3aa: CASRKSGNTGELFF
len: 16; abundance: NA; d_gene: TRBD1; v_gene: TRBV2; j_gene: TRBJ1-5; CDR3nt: TGTGCCAGCAGTCGGACAGGGGGCCCCCTCAATCAGCCCCAGCATTTT; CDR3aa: CASSRTGGPLNQPQHF
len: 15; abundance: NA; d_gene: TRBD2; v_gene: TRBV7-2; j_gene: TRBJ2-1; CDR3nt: TGTGCCAGCAGCTTATTACTAGCGGGAGTACAGGAGCAGTTCTTC; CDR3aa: CASSLLLAGVQEQFF
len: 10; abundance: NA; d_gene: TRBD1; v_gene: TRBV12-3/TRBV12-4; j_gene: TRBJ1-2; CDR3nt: TGTGCCAGCAGAGGGGACAGTCTGACCTTC; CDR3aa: CASRGDSLTF
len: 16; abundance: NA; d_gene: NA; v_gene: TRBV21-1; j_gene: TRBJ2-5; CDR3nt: TGTGCCAGCAGCAAAGTTAGGCGGCTGCCGAAAGAGACCCAGTACTTC; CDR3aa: CASSKVRRLPKETQYF
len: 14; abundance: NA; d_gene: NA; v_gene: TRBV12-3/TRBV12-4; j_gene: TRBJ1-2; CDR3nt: TGTGCCAGCAGTTTACCTTGGGGACCGGGAGGCTACACCTTC; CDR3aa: CASSLPWGPGGYTF
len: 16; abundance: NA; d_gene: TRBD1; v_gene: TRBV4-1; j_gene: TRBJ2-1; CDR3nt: TGCGCCAGCAGCCAAGCGGGGGACAGGGGAAACAATGAGCAGTTCTTC; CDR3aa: CASSQAGDRGNNEQFF
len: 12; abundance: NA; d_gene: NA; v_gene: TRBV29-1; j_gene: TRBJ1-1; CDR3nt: TGCAGCGTTGACAGCCATAACACTGAAGCTTTCTTT; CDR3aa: CSVDSHNTEAFF
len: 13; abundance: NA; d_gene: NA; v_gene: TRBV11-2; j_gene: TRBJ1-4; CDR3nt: TGTGCCAGCAGCTTAGACCGGATGGAAAAACTGTTTTTT; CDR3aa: CASSLDRMEKLFF
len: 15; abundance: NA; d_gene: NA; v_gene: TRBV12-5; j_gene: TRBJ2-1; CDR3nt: TGTGCTAGTGGTTTGCTGCACGGCCCGTCGGGAGAGCAGTTCTTC; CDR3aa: CASGLLHGPSGEQFF
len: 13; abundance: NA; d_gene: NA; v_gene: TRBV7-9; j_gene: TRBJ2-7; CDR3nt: TGTGCCAGCAGCTTAGGGTCGGGGTACGAGCAGTACTTC; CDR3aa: CASSLGSGYEQYF
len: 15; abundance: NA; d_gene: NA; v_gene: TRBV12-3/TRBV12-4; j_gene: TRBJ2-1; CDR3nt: TGTGCCAGCAGTTTCTCACTACCCAGGGAAGATGAGCAGTTCTTC; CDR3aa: CASSFSLPREDEQFF
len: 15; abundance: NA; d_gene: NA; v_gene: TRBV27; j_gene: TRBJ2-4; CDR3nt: TGTGCCAGCAGTTCACTCGACAGCACCAAAAACATTCAGTACTTC; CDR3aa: CASSSLDSTKNIQYF
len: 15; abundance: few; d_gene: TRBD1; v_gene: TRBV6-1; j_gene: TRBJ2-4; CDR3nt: TGTGCCAGCAGCCCACAGGGGCTCGGCAAAAACATTCAGTACTTC; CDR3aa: CASSPQGLGKNIQYF
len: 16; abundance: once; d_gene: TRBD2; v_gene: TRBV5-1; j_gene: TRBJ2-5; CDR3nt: TGCGCCAGCAGCTTGGCGGCTAGCGGGGACCAAGAGACCCAGTACTTC; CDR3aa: CASSLAASGDQETQYF
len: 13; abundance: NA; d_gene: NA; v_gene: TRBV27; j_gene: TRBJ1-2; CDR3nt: TGTGCCAGCAGTTCAAGAGGGCGGGATGGCTACACCTTC; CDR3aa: CASSSRGRDGYTF
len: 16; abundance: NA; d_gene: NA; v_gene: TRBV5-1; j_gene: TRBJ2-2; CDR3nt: TGCGCCAGCAGCTTGGGGCGGACACCGAACACCGGGGAGCTGTTTTTT; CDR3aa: CASSLGRTPNTGELFF
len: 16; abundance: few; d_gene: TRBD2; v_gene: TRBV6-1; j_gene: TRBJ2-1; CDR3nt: TGTGCCAGCAGCCCTAAGGCGGGAGGCTCCTACAATGAGCAGTTCTTC; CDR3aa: CASSPKAGGSYNEQFF
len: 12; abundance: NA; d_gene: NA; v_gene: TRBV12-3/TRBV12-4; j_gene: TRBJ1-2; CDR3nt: TGTGCCAGCATGGGGGGCGGCGACGGCTACACCTTC; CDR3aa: CASMGGGDGYTF
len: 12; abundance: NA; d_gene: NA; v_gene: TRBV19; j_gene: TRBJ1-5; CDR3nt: TGTGCCAGCCGAGATAGCAATCAGCCCCAGCATTTT; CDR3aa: CASRDSNQPQHF
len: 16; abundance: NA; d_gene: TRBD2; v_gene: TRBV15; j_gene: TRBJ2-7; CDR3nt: TGTGCCACCAGCAAAGAACTAGCGGGGGAACCCTACGAGCAGTACTTC; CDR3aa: CATSKELAGEPYEQYF
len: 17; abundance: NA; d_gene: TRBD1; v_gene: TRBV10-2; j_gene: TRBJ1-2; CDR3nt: TGCGCCAGCTCTCTTGACAGGGCCGGAGGTCCTAACTATGGCTACACCTTC; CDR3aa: CASSLDRAGGPNYGYTF